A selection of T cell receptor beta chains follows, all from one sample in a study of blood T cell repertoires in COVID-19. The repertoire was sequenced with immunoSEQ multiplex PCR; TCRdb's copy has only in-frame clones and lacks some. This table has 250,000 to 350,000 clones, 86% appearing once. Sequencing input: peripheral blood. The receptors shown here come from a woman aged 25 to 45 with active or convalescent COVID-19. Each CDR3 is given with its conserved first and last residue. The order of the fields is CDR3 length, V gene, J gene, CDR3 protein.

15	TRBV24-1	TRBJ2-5	CATSDMDRAQETQYF
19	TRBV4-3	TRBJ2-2	CASSPGLKAGTGDTGELFF
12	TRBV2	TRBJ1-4	CASSVGGRKLFF
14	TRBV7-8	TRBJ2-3	CASGWGGRTDTQYF
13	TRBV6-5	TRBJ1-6	CASSWGVPSPLHF
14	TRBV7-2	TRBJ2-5	CASSLAGGHETQYF
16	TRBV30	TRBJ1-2	CAWNPQLKLTNYGYTF
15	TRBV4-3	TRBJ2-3	CASSQAVQVRDTQYF
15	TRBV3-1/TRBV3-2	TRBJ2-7	CASSPRTGLTYEQYF
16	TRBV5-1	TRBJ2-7	CASSRLAGGLSYEQYF